The present T cell receptor (beta chain) was sequenced within a study of response to subunit inactivated influenza vaccine. Study-level findings and limits: Authors suggested few new T cells are recruited by each seasonal influenza vaccination.

Concerning this clonotype: The antigen is undetermined.

The V end was cut by 6 bases, the J end by 5 bases, with 13 bases between. The length of the CDR3 is 13 residues. CDR1 and CDR2 from the germline V gene are SNHLY and FYNNEI. One entry per CDR3 protein results from TCRdb running MiXCR on the RT-PCR reads. The table has about 780,000 distinct CDR3 sequences, less than 20% seen once. The material was PBMCs from blood, obtained more than 4 days after vaccination. The TCR originated in a man between 50 and 59 years old who received an inactivated influenza vaccine. This chain joins TRBV2 and TRBJ2-5; tentatively, D is TRBD2 (6 bases). The CDR3 region is CASRTDRGETQYF. The CDR3 nucleotides are TGTGCCAGCAGAACGGACCGGGGGGAGACCCAGTACTTC.